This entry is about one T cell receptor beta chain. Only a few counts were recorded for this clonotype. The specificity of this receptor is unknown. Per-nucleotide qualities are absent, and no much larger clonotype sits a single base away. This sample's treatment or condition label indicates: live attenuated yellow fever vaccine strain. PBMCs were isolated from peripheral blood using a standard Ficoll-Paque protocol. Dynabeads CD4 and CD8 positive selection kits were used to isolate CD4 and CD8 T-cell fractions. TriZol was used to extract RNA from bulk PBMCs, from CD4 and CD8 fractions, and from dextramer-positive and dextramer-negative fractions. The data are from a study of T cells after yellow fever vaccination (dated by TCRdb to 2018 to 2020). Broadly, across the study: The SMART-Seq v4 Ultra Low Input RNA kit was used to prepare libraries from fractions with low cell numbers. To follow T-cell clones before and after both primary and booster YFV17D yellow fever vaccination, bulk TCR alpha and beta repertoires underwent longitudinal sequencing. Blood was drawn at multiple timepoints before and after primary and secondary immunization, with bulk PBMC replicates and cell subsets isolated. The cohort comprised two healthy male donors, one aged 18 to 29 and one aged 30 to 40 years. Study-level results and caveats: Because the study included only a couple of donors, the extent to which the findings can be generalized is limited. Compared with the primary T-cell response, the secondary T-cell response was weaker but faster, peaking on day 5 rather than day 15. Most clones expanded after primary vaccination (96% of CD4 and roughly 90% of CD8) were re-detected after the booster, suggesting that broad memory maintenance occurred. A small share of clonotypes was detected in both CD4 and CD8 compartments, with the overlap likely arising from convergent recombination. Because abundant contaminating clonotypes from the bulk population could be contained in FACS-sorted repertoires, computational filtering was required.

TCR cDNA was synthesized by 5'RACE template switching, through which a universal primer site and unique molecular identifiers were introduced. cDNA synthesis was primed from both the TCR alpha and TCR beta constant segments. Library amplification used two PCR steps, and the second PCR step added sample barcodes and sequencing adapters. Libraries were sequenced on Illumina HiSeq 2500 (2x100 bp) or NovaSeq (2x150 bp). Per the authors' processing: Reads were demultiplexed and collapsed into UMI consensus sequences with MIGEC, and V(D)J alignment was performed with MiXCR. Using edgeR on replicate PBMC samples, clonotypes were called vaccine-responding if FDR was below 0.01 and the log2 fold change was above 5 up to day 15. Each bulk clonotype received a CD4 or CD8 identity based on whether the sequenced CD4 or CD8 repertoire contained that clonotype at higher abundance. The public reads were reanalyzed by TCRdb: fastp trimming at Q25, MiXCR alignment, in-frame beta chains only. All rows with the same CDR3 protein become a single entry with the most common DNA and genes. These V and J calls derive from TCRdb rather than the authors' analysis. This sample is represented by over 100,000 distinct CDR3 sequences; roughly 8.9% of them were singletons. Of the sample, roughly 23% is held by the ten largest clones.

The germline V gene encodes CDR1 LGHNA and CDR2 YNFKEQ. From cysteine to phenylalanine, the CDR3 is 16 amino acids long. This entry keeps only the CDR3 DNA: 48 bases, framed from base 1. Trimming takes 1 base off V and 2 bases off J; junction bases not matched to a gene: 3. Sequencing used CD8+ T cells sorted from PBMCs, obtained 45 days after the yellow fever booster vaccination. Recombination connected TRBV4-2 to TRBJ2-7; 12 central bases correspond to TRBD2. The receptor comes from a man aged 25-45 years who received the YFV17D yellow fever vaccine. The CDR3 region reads CASSQGLAGDPYEQYF. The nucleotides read TGTGCCAGCAGCCAAGGACTAGCGGGAGATCCCTACGAGCAGTACTTC.